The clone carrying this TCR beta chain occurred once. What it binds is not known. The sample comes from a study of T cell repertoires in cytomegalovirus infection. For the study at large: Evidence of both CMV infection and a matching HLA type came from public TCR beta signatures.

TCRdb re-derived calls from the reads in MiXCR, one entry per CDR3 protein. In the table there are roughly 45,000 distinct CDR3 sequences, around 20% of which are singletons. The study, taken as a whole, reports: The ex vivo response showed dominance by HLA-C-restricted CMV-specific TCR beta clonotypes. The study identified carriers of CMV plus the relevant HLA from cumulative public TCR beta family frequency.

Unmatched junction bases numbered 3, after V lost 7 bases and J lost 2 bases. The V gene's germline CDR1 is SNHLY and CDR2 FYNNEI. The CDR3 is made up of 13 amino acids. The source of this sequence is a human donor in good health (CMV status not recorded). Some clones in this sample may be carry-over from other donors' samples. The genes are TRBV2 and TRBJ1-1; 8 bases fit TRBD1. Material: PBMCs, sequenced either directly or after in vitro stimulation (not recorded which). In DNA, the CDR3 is TGTGCCAGCAAAGGACAGGGCAACACTGAAGCTTTCTTT. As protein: CASKGQGNTEAFF.